This TCR delta chain was captured by sequencing in a study of Vδ1+ human thymocytes. Extracted RNA was reverse transcribed into cDNA. Multiplex PCR used pooled V-gene forward primers and a constant-region reverse primer to amplify CDR3s. TCRdb reapplied CATT to the multiplex PCR reads. The table records more than 50,000 delta-chain clones, over 12% of them present only once. Thymocytes were sorted as CD3+ TCRVdelta1+ TCRVdelta2- after alphabeta T cell depletion. Vdelta1+ thymocyte sorts reached between about 96% and 99.6% purity. Turning to this clone: Its specificity is unknown.

Study results and caveats: TRD repertoires were essentially private, unlike widely shared TRG clonotypes. Unlike peripheral blood Vdelta1+ controls, thymic delta-chain sequences included 15% to 20% Vdelta2 and few Vdelta3. In the thymus, TRG and TRD repertoires looked highly polyclonal with Gaussian CDR3 lengths.

There are 16 residues in the CDR3. V gave up 6 bases and J gave up 0 bases; unmatched junction bases: 9. Germline values: CDR1 TSWWSYY, CDR2 QGS. Material for sequencing was Vdelta1+ gamma-delta thymocytes from the thymus. Subset defined: FACS-sorted CD3+ TCRalphabeta- TCRVdelta1+ TCRVdelta2- thymocytes. This chain joins TRDV1 and TRDJ1, with 8 bases matching TRDD3. The receptor's source is a girl under three years old who had congenital heart surgery. CDR3 sequence reads: CALGGGLGSYTDKLIF. The CDR3 DNA sequence: TGTGCTCTTGGTGGGGGATTGGGTTCGTACACCGATAAACTCATCTTT.